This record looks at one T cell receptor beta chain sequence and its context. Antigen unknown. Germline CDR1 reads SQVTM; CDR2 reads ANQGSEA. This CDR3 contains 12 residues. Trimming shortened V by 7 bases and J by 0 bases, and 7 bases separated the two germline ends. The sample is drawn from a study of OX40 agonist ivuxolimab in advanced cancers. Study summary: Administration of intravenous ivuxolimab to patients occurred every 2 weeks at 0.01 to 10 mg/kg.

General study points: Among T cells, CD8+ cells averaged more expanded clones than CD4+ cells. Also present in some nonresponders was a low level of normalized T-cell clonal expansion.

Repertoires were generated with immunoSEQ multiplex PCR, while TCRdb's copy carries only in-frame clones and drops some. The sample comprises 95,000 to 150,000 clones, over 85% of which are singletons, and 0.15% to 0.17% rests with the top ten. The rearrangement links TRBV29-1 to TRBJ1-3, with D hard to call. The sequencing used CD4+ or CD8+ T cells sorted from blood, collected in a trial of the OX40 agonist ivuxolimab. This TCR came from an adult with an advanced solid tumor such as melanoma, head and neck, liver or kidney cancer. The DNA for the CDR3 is TGCAGCGGCGGGAACTCTGGAAACACCATATATTTT. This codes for CSGGNSGNTIYF.